The sample holds a few counts of the clone carrying this TCR beta chain. The sample comes from a study of molecular identifiers for immune sequencing clone quantification. TCRdb re-called the PCR reads with MiXCR, one entry per CDR3 protein. Among some 320,000 distinct CDR3 sequences, around 21% were seen once, and the ten largest hold 0.75% to 0.85%. This CDR3 has 18 amino acids. Germline CDR1 is MRHNA and CDR2 is SNTAGT. Trimming removed 3 bases at V and 2 bases at J, with 17 bases between. The chain carries TRBV6-4 and TRBJ2-6, with D tentatively TRBD1 (5 bases). The TCR comes from a human donor in good health. Some libraries in this study had Jurkat cell RNA spiked in. The source material was naive CD8+ T cells from blood, with Jurkat cell RNA spiked in. Subset described: FACS-sorted CD8+CD4-CCR7+CD45RA+ naive T cells. CDR3 coding DNA: TGTGCCAGCAGTGAAACGAGCAGGGTGTATCCTGGGGCCAACGTCCTGACTTTC. It specifies CASSETSRVYPGANVLTF.